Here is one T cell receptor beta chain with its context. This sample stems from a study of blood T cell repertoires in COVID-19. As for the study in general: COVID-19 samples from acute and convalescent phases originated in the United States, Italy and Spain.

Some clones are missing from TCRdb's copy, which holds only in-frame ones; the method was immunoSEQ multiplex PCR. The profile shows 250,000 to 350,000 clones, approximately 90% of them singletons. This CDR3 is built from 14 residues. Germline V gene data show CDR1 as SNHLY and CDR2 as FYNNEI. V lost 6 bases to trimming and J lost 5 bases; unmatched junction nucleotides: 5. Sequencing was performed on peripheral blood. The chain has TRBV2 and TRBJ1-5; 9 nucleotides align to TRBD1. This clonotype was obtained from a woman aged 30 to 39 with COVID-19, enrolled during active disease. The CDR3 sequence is CASRKRQGDQPQHF. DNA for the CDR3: TGTGCCAGCAGGAAGAGACAGGGGGATCAGCCCCAGCATTTT.